This T cell receptor (beta chain) emerged from a study of blood T cell repertoires in COVID-19. Study in general: COVID-19 samples from acute and convalescent phases originated in the United States, Italy and Spain.

J lost 7 bases, V lost 4 bases, and 18 bases had no gene match. Germline-derived CDR1 and CDR2 are SGHTA and FQGTGA. CDR3 size: 20 residues. As originally analysed: Estimated nucleated cell counts came from reference gene primer amplification. The data were produced by immunoSEQ multiplex PCR, yet TCRdb's version contains in-frame clones alone and is incomplete. V and J calls plus clone size are reproduced from that table; the DNA served to infer D and trimming. The sample has around 68,000 clones, approximately 94% seen once; the top ten hold 2.5% to 3%. This sequence originates from a man between 65 and 85 years old with active COVID-19. Sequencing was done on a sample of peripheral blood. The chain joins TRBV7-3 to TRBJ2-1, with 14 bases identical to TRBD2. The CDR3 sequence: CASSSTPVGLAGAPNNEQFF. The CDR3 DNA follows: TGTGCCAGCAGCTCTACACCGGTGGGACTAGCGGGGGCCCCAAATAATGAGCAGTTCTTC.